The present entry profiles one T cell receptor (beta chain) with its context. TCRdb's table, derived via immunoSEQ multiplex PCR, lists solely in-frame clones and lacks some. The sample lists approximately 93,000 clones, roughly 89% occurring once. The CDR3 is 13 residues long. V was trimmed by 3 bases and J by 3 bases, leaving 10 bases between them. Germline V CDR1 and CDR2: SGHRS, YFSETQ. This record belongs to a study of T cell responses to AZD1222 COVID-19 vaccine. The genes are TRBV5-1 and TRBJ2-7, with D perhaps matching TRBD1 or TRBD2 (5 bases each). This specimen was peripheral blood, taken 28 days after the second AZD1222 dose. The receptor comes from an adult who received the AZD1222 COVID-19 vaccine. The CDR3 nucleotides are TGCGCCAGCAGCTGGGACCCGATCTACGAGCAGTACTTC. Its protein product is CASSWDPIYEQYF.